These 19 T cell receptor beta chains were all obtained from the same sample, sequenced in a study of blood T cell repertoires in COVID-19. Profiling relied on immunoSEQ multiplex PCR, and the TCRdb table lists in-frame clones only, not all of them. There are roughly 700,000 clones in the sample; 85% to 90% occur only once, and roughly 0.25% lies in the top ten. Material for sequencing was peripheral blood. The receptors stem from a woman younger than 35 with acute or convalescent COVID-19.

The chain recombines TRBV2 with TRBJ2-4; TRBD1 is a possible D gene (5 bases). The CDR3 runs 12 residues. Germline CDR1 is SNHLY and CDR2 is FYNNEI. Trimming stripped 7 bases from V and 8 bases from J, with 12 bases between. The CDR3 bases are TGTGCCAGCAAGGCAGGGAAGGACATTCAGTACTTC. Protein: CASKAGKDIQYF.

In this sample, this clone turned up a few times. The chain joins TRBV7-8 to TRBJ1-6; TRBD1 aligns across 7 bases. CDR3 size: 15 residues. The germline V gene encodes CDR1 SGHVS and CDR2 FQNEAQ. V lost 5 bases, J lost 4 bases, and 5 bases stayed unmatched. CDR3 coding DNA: TGTGCCAGCAGCGCGGGGACAGCTTATAATTCACCCCTCCACTTT. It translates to CASSAGTAYNSPLHF.

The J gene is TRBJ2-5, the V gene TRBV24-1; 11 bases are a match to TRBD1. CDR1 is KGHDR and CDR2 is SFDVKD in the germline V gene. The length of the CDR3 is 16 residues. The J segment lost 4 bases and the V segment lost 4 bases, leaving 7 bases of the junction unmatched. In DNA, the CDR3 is TGTGCCACCAGTGACCCGGGACAGGGGGAAGTAGAGACCCAGTACTTC. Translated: CATSDPGQGEVETQYF.

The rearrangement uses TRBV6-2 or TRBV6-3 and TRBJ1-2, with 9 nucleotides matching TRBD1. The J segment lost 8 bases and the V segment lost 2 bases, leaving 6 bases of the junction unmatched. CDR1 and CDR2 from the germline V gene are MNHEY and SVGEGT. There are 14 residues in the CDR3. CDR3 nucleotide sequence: TGTGCCAGCAGTTACATACAGGGGGCGAGCGGCTACACCTTC. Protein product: CASSYIQGASGYTF.

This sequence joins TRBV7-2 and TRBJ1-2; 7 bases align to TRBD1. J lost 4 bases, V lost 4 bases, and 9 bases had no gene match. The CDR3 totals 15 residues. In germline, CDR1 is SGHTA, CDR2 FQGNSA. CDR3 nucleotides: TGTGCCAGCAGCTCATATCCGGGACAGAGCTATGGCTACACCTTC. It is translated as CASSSYPGQSYGYTF.

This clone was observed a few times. In DNA form, the CDR3 reads TGTGCCAGCAGCCTACAGGGGGCCGTGAACACTGAAGCTTTCTTT. As protein: CASSLQGAVNTEAFF. The chain couples TRBV7-2 to TRBJ1-1; 9 nucleotides line up with TRBD1. The germline V gene encodes CDR1 SGHTA and CDR2 FQGNSA. Trimming at V came to 5 bases and at J to 0 bases, leaving 4 bases not matched to a gene. The CDR3 extends over 15 amino acids.

CDR3: CASLVQGARGHTEAFF. CDR3 nucleotide sequence: TGTGCCAGCCTCGTACAGGGGGCGAGGGGTCACACTGAAGCTTTCTTT. V usage is TRBV5-6 and J usage is TRBJ1-1; 9 bases line up with TRBD1. The CDR3 contains 16 residues. The germline V gene encodes CDR1 SGHDT and CDR2 YYEEEE. Unmatched junction bases numbered 13, after V lost 7 bases and J lost 3 bases.

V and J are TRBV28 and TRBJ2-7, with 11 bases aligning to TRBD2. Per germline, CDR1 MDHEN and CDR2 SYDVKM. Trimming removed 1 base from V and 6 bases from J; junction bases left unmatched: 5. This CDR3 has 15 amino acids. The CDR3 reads CASSLFSGGASEQYF. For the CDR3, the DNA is TGTGCCAGCAGTTTATTTAGCGGGGGGGCCTCCGAGCAGTACTTC.

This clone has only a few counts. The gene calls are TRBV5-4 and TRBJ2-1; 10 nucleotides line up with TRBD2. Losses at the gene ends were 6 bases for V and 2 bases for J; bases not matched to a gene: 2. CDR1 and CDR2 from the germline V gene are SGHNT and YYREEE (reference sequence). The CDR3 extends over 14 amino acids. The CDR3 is CASTTSGAYNEQFF. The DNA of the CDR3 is TGTGCCAGCACCACTAGCGGGGCCTACAATGAGCAGTTCTTC. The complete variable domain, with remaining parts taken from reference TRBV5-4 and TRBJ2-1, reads ETGVTQSPTHLIKTRGQQVTLRCSSQSGHNTVSWYQQALGQGPQFIFQYYREEENGRGNFPPRFSGLQFPNYSSELNVNALELDDSALYLCASTTSGAYNEQFFGPGTRLTVL.

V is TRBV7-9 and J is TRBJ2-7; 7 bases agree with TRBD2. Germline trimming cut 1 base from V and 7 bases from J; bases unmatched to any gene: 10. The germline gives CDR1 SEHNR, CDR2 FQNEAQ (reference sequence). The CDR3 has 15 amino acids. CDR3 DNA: TGTGCCAGCAGCTTAGGGGTGGCGGGAGCGGGGGAGCAGTACTTC. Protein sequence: CASSLGVAGAGEQYF.

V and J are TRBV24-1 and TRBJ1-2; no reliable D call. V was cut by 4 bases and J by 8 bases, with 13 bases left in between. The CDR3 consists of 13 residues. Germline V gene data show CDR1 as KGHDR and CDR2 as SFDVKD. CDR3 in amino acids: CATSDREVRGYTF. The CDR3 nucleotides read TGTGCCACCAGTGACCGGGAAGTCAGGGGCTACACCTTC.

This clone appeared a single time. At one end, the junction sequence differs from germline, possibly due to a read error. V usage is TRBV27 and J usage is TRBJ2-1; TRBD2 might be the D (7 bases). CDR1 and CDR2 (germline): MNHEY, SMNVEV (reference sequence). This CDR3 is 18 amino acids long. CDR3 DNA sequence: TGTGCCAGCAGTCCTGCTGGTGGGGGGGCTAGGCGGGTAAATGGGCAGTTCTTC. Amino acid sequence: CASSPAGGGARRVNGQFF.

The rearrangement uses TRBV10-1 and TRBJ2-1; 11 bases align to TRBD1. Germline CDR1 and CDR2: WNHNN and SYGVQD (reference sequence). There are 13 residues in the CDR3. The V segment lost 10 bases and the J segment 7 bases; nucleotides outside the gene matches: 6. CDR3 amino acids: CANLDRGRNEQFF. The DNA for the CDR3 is TGCGCCAACCTGGACAGGGGGCGAAATGAGCAGTTCTTC.

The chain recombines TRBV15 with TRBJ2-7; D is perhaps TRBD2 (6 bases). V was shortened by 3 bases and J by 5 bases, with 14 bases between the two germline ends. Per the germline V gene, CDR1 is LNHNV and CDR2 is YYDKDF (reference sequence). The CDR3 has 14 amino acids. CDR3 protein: CATSRRVGLDEQYF. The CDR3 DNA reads TGTGCCACCAGCAGGAGGGTGGGACTCGACGAGCAGTACTTC.

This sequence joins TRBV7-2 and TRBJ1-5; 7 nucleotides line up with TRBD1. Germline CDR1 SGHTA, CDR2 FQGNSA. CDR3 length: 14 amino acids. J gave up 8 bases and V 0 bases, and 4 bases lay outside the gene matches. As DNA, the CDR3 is TGTGCCAGCAGCTTAGCAAACAGGGGAGAGCCCCAGCATTTT. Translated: CASSLANRGEPQHF.

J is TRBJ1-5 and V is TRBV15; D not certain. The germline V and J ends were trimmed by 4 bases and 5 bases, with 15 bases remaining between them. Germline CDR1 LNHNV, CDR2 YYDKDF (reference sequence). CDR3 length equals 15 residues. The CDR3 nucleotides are TGTGCCACCAGCAACAGACAACTCCACCATCAGCCCCAGCATTTT. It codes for CATSNRQLHHQPQHF.

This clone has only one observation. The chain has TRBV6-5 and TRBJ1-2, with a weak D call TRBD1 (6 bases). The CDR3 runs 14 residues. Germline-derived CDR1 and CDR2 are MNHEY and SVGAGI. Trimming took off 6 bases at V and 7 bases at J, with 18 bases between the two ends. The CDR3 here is CASSRGGGQSGYTF. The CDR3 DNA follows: TGTGCCAGCAGCCGAGGGGGGGGGCAAAGTGGCTACACCTTC.

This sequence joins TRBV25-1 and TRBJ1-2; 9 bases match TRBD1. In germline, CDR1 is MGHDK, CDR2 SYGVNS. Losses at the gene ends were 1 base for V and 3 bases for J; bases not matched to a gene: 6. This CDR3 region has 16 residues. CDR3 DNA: TGTGCCAGCAGTGAATGGGGACAGGGAAGATACTATGGCTACACCTTC. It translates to CASSEWGQGRYYGYTF.

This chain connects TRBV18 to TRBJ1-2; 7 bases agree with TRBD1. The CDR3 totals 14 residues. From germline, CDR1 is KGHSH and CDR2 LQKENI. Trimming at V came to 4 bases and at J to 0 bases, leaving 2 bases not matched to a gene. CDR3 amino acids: CASSRGTANYGYTF. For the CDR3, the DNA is TGTGCCAGCTCACGGGGGACAGCTAACTATGGCTACACCTTC.